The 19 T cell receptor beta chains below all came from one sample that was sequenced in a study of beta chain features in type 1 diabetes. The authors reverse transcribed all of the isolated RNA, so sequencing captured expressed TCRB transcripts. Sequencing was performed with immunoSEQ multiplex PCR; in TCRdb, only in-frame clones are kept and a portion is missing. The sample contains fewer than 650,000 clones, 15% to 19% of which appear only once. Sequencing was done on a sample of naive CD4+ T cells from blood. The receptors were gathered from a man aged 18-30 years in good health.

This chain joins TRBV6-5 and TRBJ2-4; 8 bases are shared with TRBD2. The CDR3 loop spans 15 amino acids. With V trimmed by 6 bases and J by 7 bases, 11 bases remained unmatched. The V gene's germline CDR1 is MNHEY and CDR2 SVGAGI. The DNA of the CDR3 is TGTGCCAGCAGCCCGGTCGGGGGGGCCCGGAACATTCAGTACTTC. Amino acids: CASSPVGGARNIQYF.

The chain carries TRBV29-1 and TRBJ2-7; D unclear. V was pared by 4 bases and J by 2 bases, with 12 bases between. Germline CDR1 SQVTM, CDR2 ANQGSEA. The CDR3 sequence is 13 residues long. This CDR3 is CSVVGRWAYEQYF. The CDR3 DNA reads TGCAGCGTTGTCGGACGGTGGGCCTACGAGCAGTACTTC.

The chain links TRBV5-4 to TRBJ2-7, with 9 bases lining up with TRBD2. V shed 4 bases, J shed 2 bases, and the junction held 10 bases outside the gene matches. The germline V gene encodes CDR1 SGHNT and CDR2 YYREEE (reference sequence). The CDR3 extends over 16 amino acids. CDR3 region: CASSTGAGGPTYEQYF. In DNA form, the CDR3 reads TGTGCCAGCAGCACGGGAGCGGGGGGCCCGACCTACGAGCAGTACTTC.

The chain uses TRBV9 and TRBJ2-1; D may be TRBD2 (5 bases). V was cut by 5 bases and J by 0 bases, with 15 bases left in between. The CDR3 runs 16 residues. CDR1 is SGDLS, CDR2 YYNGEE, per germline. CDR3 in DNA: TGTGCCAGCAGTTCCCCCCCTGGGAGCTCCTACAATGAGCAGTTCTTC. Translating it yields CASSSPPGSSYNEQFF.

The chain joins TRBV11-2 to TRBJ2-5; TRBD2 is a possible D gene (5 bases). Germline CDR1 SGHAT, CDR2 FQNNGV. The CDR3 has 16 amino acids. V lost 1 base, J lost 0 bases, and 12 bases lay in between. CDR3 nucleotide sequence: TGTGCCAGCAGCTTAGGGAGGAAGCGTAACCAAGAGACCCAGTACTTC. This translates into CASSLGRKRNQETQYF.

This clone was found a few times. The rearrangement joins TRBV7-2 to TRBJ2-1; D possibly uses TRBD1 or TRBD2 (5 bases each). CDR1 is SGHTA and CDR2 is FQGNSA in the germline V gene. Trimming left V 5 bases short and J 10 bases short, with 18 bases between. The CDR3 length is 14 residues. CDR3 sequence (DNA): TGTGCCAGCAGCCCCTCGATGGGGGAACCAGAGCAGTTCTTC. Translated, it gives CASSPSMGEPEQFF.

The CDR3 spells CASSSPAATNEKLFF. CDR3 DNA sequence: TGTGCCAGCAGCTCCCCAGCCGCAACTAATGAAAAACTGTTTTTT. The gene calls are TRBV7-9 and TRBJ1-4; no reliable D call. The germline V gene has CDR1 SEHNR and CDR2 FQNEAQ (reference sequence). CDR3 size: 15 residues. V lost 4 bases to trimming and J lost 0 bases, with 9 bases between them. Supplemented by reference TRBV7-9 and TRBJ1-4, the full variable domain reads DTGVSQNPRHKITKRGQNVTFRCDPISEHNRLYWYRQTLGQGPEFLTYFQNEAQLEKSRLLSDRFSAERPKGSFSTLEIQRTEQGDSAMYLCASSSPAATNEKLFFGSGTQLSVL.

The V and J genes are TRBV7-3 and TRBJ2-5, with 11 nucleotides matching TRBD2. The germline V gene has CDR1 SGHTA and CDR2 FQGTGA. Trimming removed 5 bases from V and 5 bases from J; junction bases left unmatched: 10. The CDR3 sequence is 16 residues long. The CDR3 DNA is TGTGCCAGCAGCCAGATAGCGGGAGGGCCTTGGGAGACCCAGTACTTC. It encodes CASSQIAGGPWETQYF.

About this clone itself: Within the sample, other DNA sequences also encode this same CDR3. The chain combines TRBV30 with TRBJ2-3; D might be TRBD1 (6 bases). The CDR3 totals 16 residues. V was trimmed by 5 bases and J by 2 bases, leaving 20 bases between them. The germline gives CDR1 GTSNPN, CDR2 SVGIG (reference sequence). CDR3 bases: TGTGCCTGGGGTCGAGGTCTCTTGGGGGCCACAGATACGCAGTATTTT. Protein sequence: CAWGRGLLGATDTQYF.

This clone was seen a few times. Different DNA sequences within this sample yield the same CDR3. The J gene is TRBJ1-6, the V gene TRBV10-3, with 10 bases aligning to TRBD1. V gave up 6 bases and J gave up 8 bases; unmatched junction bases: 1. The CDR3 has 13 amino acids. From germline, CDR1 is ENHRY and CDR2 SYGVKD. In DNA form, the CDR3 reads TGTGCCATCAGAGGACAGGGGGATTCACCCCTCCACTTT. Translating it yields CAIRGQGDSPLHF.

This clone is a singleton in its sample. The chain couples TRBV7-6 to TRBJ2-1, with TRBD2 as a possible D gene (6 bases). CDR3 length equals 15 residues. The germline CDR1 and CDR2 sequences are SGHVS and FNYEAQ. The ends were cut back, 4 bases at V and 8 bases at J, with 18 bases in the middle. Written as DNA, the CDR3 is TGTGCCAGCAGCTCCCCCCCTCGGGGGTTCGATGAGCAGTTCTTC. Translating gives CASSSPPRGFDEQFF. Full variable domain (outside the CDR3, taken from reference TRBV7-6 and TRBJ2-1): GAGVSQSPRYKVTKRGQDVALRCDPISGHVSLYWYRQALGQGPEFLTYFNYEAQQDKSGLPNDRFSAERPEGSISTLTIQRTEQRDSAMYRCASSSPPRGFDEQFFGPGTRLTVL.

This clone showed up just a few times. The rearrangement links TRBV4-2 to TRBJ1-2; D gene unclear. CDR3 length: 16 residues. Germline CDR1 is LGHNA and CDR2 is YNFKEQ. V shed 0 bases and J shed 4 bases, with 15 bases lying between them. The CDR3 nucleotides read TGTGCCAGCAGCCAAGATTTCTCGAGGAGCTCCTATGGCTACACCTTC. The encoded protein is CASSQDFSRSSYGYTF.

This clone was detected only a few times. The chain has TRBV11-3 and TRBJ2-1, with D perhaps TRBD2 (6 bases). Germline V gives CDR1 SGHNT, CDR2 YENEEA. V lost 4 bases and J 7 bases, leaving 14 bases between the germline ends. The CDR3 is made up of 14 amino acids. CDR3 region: CASSSRDLVNEQFF. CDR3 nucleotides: TGTGCCAGCAGCTCCCGGGACTTAGTTAATGAGCAGTTCTTC.

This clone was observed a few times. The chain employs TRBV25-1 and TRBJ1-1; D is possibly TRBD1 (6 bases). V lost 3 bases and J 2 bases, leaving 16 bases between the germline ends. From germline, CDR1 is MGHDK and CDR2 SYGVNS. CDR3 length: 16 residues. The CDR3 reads CASSDPAGGGNTEAFF. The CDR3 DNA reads TGTGCCAGCAGTGACCCCGCGGGGGGCGGAAACACTGAAGCTTTCTTT. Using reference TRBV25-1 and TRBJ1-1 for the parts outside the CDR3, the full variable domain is EADIYQTPRYLVIGTGKKITLECSQTMGHDKMYWYQQDPGMELHLIHYSYGVNSTEKGDLSSESTVSRIRTEHFPLTLESARPSHTSQYLCASSDPAGGGNTEAFFGQGTRLTVV.

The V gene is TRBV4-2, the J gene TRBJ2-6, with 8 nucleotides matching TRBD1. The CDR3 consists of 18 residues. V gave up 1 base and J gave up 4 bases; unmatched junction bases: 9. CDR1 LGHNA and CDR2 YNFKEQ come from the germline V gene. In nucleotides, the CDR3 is TGTGCCAGCAGCCAAGGGCAGGGGGCGAATCGCGGGGCCAACGTCCTGACTTTC. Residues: CASSQGQGANRGANVLTF.

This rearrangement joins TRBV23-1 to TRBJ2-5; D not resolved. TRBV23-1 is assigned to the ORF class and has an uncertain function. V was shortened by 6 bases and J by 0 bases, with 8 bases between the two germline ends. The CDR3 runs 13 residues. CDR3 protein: CASRWIYQETQYF. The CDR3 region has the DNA TGCGCCAGCAGGTGGATCTACCAAGAGACCCAGTACTTC.

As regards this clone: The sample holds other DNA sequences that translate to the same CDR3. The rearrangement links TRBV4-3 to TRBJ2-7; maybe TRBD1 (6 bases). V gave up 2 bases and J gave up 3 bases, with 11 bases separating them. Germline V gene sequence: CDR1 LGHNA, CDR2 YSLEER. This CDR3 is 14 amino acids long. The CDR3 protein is CASSQRQGSYEQYF. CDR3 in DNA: TGCGCCAGCAGCCAACGCCAGGGGAGCTACGAGCAGTACTTC.

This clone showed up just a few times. The CDR3 coding sequence is TGTGCCAGCAGCCAAAGCGGGGGGGCCTACGAGCAGTACTTC. Encoded protein: CASSQSGGAYEQYF. The chain has TRBV7-9 and TRBJ2-7; 10 nucleotides agree with TRBD2. This CDR3 spans 14 amino acids. Looked up from germline, CDR1 is SEHNR and CDR2 is FQNEAQ (reference sequence). Trimming cost V 5 bases and J 2 bases; bases outside gene matches: 3.

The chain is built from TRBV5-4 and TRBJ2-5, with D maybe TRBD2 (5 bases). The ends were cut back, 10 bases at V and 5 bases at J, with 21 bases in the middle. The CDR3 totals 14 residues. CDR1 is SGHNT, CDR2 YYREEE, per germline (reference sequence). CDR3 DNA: TGTGCCGGCACCCATGGTAGGCGGGCGGAGACCCAGTACTTC. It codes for CAGTHGRRAETQYF.